The rows below give T cell receptor beta chains drawn from one sample of a study of vaccination and CD4 T cells after COVID-19. In TCRdb, the PCR reads were re-called with MiXCR into one record per CDR3 protein. The table has under 25,000 distinct CDR3 sequences, roughly a quarter seen once. Their antigens are not known. Material: cultured CD4+ T cells from blood. These receptors all stem from a human donor with COVID-19. Each CDR3 is given with its conserved first and last residue. A D gene is named only where the DNA matches it firmly. Clone size is given for some rows only: seen once, a few or many times, or a class if the clone is expanded.

j_call | d_call | clone_size | v_call | cdr3_aa | cdr3_nt
TRBJ1-2 | TRBD1 | . | TRBV6-2/TRBV6-3 | CASSYSTGGSYGYTF | TGTGCCAGCAGTTACTCGACAGGGGGAAGCTATGGCTACACCTTC
TRBJ1-1 | TRBD1 | . | TRBV6-1 | CASSDPRGRNTEAFF | TGTGCCAGCAGTGACCCCAGGGGGCGGAACACTGAAGCTTTCTTT
TRBJ1-5 | TRBD1 | . | TRBV30 | CAWSETTGGLGNQPQHF | TGTGCCTGGAGCGAAACCACAGGGGGCTTAGGCAATCAGCCCCAGCATTTT
TRBJ2-3 | . | . | TRBV27 | CASRDMGADTQYF | TGTGCCAGCAGGGACATGGGGGCAGATACGCAGTATTTT
TRBJ2-3 | . | few | TRBV30 | CAWSPLAGPTDTQYF | TGTGCCTGGAGTCCACTGGCGGGGCCCACAGATACGCAGTATTTT
TRBJ2-4 | TRBD2 | . | TRBV24-1 | CATSEGGKNIQYF | TGTGCCACCAGTGAGGGGGGGAAAAACATTCAGTACTTC
TRBJ2-7 | . | few | TRBV7-9 | CASSPPFRTAVYEQYF | TGTGCCAGCAGCCCCCCCTTCAGGACAGCCGTTTACGAGCAGTACTTC
TRBJ2-5 | . | . | TRBV2 | CASSGQGPETQYF | TGTGCCAGCAGTGGTCAGGGACCCGAAACCCAGTACTTC
TRBJ1-1 | . | . | TRBV12-3/TRBV12-4 | CASSYQGNTETFF | TGTGCCAGCAGTTACCAGGGGAACACTGAAACTTTCTTT
TRBJ1-1 | TRBD1 | . | TRBV28 | CASRSGQLKNTEAFF | TGTGCCAGCAGATCGGGACAGCTTAAGAACACTGAAGCTTTCTTT
TRBJ2-2 | TRBD2 | few | TRBV7-8 | CASSLRASGGANLAGELFF | TGTGCCAGCAGCTTACGGGCTAGCGGGGGGGCCAATTTAGCCGGGGAGCTGTTTTTT
TRBJ1-2 | . | . | TRBV2 | CASSEDRGYGYTF | TGTGCCAGCAGTGAAGACCGGGGCTATGGCTACACCTTC
TRBJ1-5 | . | few | TRBV2 | CASSGQKNQPQHF | TGTGCCAGCAGTGGACAGAAAAATCAGCCCCAGCATTTT
TRBJ2-3 | . | once | TRBV2 | CASSERGTTTTQYF | TGTGCCAGCAGTGAGAGGGGGACTACGACTACGCAGTATTTT
TRBJ2-5 | . | . | TRBV6-4 | CASSGGRGVPQETQYF | TGTGCCAGCAGTGGAGGGAGGGGGGTACCCCAAGAGACCCAGTACTTC
TRBJ2-4 | . | few | TRBV6-1 | CASRLTSAGAKNIQYF | TGTGCCAGCCGGTTAACATCTGCGGGGGCCAAAAACATTCAGTACTTC
TRBJ1-1 | TRBD1 | . | TRBV11-2 | CASSVGQGNTEAFF | TGTGCCAGCAGCGTGGGACAGGGGAACACTGAAGCTTTCTTT
TRBJ1-2 | TRBD1 | . | TRBV7-9 | CASSQRGQGNGYTF | TGTGCCAGCAGCCAACGAGGACAGGGCAATGGCTACACCTTC
TRBJ2-3 | . | . | TRBV20-1 | CSARAIPLSGPSTDTQYF | TGCAGTGCTAGGGCTATTCCCCTCAGCGGACCAAGCACAGATACGCAGTATTTT
TRBJ1-3 | . | . | TRBV7-2 | CASSLADTGNTIYF | TGTGCCAGCAGCTTAGCTGATACTGGAAACACCATATATTTT